This T cell receptor (beta chain) was recorded in a study of blood T cells in healthy people across ages. Broader study findings: Among T cells, TCR beta diversity per million cells dropped roughly linearly as age rose. It was the long-lived donors that had more naive CD4+ cells and higher diversity than aged donors. Strong correlation was found linking TCR beta diversity to naive T cell percentage.

Together with a sample-barcoded 5' primer, a J-beta primer mix was included in a second PCR lasting about 7 to 11 cycles. Each CDR3 protein gets one entry after TCRdb re-called the 5' RACE reads with MiXCR. The table lists some 1.8 million distinct CDR3 sequences, roughly two fifths of them singletons. Germline assignment: CDR1 MNHEY and CDR2 SVGEGT. V shed 5 bases, J shed 5 bases, and the junction held 10 bases outside the gene matches. The CDR3 spans 15 residues. Details on this clonotype: Its target is unknown.

This chain uses TRBV6-2 or TRBV6-3 with TRBJ1-1, with 8 positions matching TRBD1. This receptor was obtained from a human donor in good health. Specimen: blood. CDR3 loop: CASSTHRGKGTEAFF. The CDR3 DNA is TGTGCCAGCAGTACCCACAGGGGGAAGGGGACTGAAGCTTTCTTT.